A single sample gave rise to the 25 T cell receptor beta chains below, sequenced in a study of T cells expressing NK-cell markers (TCRdb year 2020). The library was built by means of 5' RACE. Sequencing was carried out with an Illumina HiSeq 2000. TCRdb reprocessed the reads, and each CDR3 protein sequence is entered once, without DNA. The sample has about 540,000 distinct CDR3 sequences on record. The ten largest clones add up to 3.5% to 4.5% of the sample. The sample was blood T cells: a sorted CD56 or NKG2C T cell subset, CD4+ or CD8+ T cells, or bulk PBMC T cells (not recorded which). These receptors came from a man in his late teens or twenties in good health. Donor details come from another sample of the same person, matched by shared clones.

J is TRBJ2-3 and V is TRBV7-9; TCRdb proposes TRBD2, but this gene call is untestable without DNA. The germline V gene has CDR1 SEHNR and CDR2 FQNEAQ (reference sequence). CDR3 length: 17 amino acids. The CDR3 spells CASSWPLLATGVDTQYF.

The CDR3 loop is CASHRDTSNQPQHF. The chain has TRBV12-3 or TRBV12-4 and TRBJ1-5; TCRdb outputs TRBD1, but without DNA this stays unchecked. The CDR3 runs to 14 residues.

The chain links TRBV10-1 to TRBJ2-2; TCRdb indicates TRBD1, and absent DNA this call remains unverified. The CDR3 totals 13 residues. Germline V gene lookup returns CDR1 WNHNN and CDR2 SYGVQD (reference sequence). CDR3 amino acids: CASSGGGSGELFF.

The V call is TRBV12-3 or TRBV12-4, the J call TRBJ2-1; TCRdb calls TRBD2, which cannot be checked without DNA. This CDR3 contains 13 residues. CDR3 loop: CASSLASAGEQFF.

CDR3 amino acids: CSVEVVGLLTDTQYF. The rearrangement joins TRBV29-1 to TRBJ2-3. The CDR3 sequence is 15 residues long. Germline lookup yields CDR1 SQVTM and CDR2 ANQGSEA.

The rearrangement uses TRBV12-3 or TRBV12-4 and TRBJ2-7; checking the TCRdb D call of TRBD2 is not possible without DNA. There are 13 residues in the CDR3. This CDR3 is CASRATRDYEQYF.

The chain recombines TRBV6-1 with TRBJ2-1; as DNA is missing, the TRBD2 call by TCRdb cannot be tested. Germline CDR1 reads MNHNS; CDR2 reads SASEGT. This CDR3 has 15 amino acids. The CDR3 here is CASTLSGSVNNEQFF.

The V call is TRBV5-5, the J call TRBJ2-5; TCRdb reports TRBD1, a call that lacks DNA to check it against. The CDR3 extends over 17 amino acids. Per the germline V gene, CDR1 is SGHKS and CDR2 is YYEKEE (reference sequence). The chain's CDR3 is CASSFASTGDRGETQYF.

The V call is TRBV12-3 or TRBV12-4, the J call TRBJ2-1; TCRdb lists TRBD2, though no DNA is available to test this call. The CDR3 runs to 16 residues. CDR3 residues: CASSFPAGGSYNEQFF.

This chain connects TRBV5-1 to TRBJ2-1. The CDR3 has 17 residues. Germline assignment: CDR1 SGHRS and CDR2 YFSETQ. CDR3 amino acids: CASSLGTDLLNYNEQFF. Full variable domain (outside the CDR3, taken from reference TRBV5-1 and TRBJ2-1): KAGVTQTPRYLIKTRGQQVTLSCSPISGHRSVSWYQQTPGQGLQFLFEYFSETQRNKGNFPGRFSGRQFSNSRSEMNVSTLELGDSALYLCASSLGTDLLNYNEQFFGPGTRLTVL.

The J gene is TRBJ2-1, the V gene TRBV18. The germline V gene encodes CDR1 KGHSH and CDR2 LQKENI. The CDR3 consists of 13 residues. The chain's CDR3 is CASSPRAYNEQFF.

CDR3 loop: CASSPTSGNYEQYF. The chain is built from TRBV7-2 and TRBJ2-7; the D call from TCRdb, TRBD2, cannot be confirmed without DNA. CDR1 and CDR2 from the germline V gene are SGHTA and FQGNSA. The length of the CDR3 is 14 residues.

The chain has TRBV4-3 and TRBJ2-1; the D call from TCRdb, TRBD2, cannot be confirmed without DNA. This CDR3 is built from 16 residues. Germline-derived CDR1 and CDR2 are LGHNA and YSLEER. The CDR3 sequence is CASSHGPSGGYNEQFF.

The J gene is TRBJ2-3, the V gene TRBV28; the TRBD2 assignment by TCRdb is unverifiable without DNA. The CDR3 runs 14 residues. Germline V lookup: CDR1 MDHEN, CDR2 SYDVKM. The CDR3 sequence is CASSPQLETDTQYF. Based on the CDR3 plus reference TRBV28 and TRBJ2-3, the full variable domain is DVKVTQSSRYLVKRTGEKVFLECVQDMDHENMFWYRQDPGLGLRLIYFSYDVKMKEKGDIPEGYSVSREKKERFSLILESASTNQTSMYLCASSPQLETDTQYFGPGTRLTVL.

The chain carries TRBV12-3 or TRBV12-4 and TRBJ1-5; TCRdb's D call, TRBD1, is unchecked because there is no DNA. The CDR3 covers 16 residues. The CDR3 loop is CASSGPGQGPNQPQHF.

This chain uses TRBV7-2 with TRBJ2-7. The V gene's germline CDR1 is SGHTA and CDR2 FQGNSA. CDR3 size: 13 residues. The CDR3 loop reads CASSHRFGYEQYF.

The genes are TRBV28 and TRBJ2-7; TCRdb's D gene call, TRBD1, goes unchecked for lack of DNA. The CDR3 sequence is 13 residues long. Germline CDR1 reads MDHEN; CDR2 reads SYDVKM. CDR3 region: CASRGQGDYEQYF.

The chain recombines TRBV15 with TRBJ2-1. CDR1 and CDR2 from the germline V gene are LNHNV and YYDKDF (reference sequence). There are 12 residues in the CDR3. CDR3 residues: CATLGRLHEQFF.

The chain carries TRBV15 and TRBJ2-7; lacking DNA, the TRBD1 call made by TCRdb goes unchecked. CDR3 length: 14 amino acids. Germline loops: CDR1 LNHNV, CDR2 YYDKDF (reference sequence). CDR3 sequence reads: CATSRGTGSEEQYF.

The CDR3 loop reads CASSEDRVGGETQYF. The chain joins TRBV5-1 to TRBJ2-5; TCRdb names TRBD1, which stays unverified in the absence of DNA. Germline CDR1 reads SGHRS; CDR2 reads YFSETQ. CDR3 length equals 15 residues.

V and J are TRBV20-1 and TRBJ1-1; as DNA is missing, the TRBD1 call by TCRdb cannot be tested. The CDR3 has 15 amino acids. CDR1 and CDR2 from the germline V gene are DFQATT and SNEGSKA (reference sequence). The chain's CDR3 is CSARGLQGAGTEAFF.

The CDR3 here is CASSLSPREGIDEQFF. The rearrangement uses TRBV21-1 and TRBJ2-1; TCRdb proposes TRBD2, but this gene call is untestable without DNA. TRBV21-1 is labeled a pseudogene. This CDR3 spans 16 amino acids.

The chain couples TRBV4-3 to TRBJ2-2; TCRdb lists TRBD1, though no DNA is available to test this call. CDR3 length: 16 amino acids. In germline, CDR1 is LGHNA, CDR2 YSLEER. The CDR3 is CASSQVSGTITGELFF.

CDR3 amino acids: CASSFQGTSGWVETQYF. The rearrangement uses TRBV28 and TRBJ2-5; the D call of TRBD2 rests on TCRdb alone, since no DNA is present to check it. Germline values: CDR1 MDHEN, CDR2 SYDVKM. This CDR3 has 17 amino acids. The entire variable domain, with the rest obtained from reference TRBV28 and TRBJ2-5, is as follows: DVKVTQSSRYLVKRTGEKVFLECVQDMDHENMFWYRQDPGLGLRLIYFSYDVKMKEKGDIPEGYSVSREKKERFSLILESASTNQTSMYLCASSFQGTSGWVETQYFGPGTRLLVL.

J is TRBJ2-1 and V is TRBV5-5; TCRdb's D gene call, TRBD1, goes unchecked for lack of DNA. This CDR3 spans 16 amino acids. CDR1 is SGHKS and CDR2 is YYEKEE in the germline V gene (reference sequence). CDR3: CASSPADRYKVFEQFF.